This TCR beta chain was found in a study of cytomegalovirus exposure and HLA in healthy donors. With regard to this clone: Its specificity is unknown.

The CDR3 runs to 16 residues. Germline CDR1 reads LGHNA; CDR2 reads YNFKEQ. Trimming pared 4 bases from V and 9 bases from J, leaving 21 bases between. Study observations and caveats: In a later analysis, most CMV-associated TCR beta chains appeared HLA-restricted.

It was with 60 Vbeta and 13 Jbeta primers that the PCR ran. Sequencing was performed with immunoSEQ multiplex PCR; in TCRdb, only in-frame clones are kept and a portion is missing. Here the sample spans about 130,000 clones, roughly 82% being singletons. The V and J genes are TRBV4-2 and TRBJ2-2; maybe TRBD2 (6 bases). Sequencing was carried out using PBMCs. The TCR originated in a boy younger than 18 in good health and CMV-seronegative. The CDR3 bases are TGTGCCAGCAGCCTTGAGGGCGGGACCCAATTAAGGGAGCTGTTTTTT. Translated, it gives CASSLEGGTQLRELFF.